A single sample is the source of the 30 T cell receptor beta chains below, sequenced in a study of T cell responses to AZD1222 COVID-19 vaccine (dated by TCRdb to 2020 to 2022). The method behind the library was the immunoSEQ multiplex PCR assay. Held by TCRdb, this immuneACCESS table contains in-frame sequences only and omits some clones. Under half of the omission traces to an unresolved V gene where checked; the cause of the rest is unknown. This sample has under 130,000 clones in its table, and about 90% of those were observed once. The ten largest clones represent roughly 20% of the sample. What this sample's time point label stands for: baseline before first vaccination. The input for sequencing was peripheral blood, taken on day 0 of AZD1222 vaccination. All receptors come from an adult in good health.

J is TRBJ1-1 and V is TRBV24-1; TRBD1 agrees at 9 bases. The CDR3 consists of 15 residues. Trimming cost V 2 bases and J 2 bases; bases outside gene matches: 2. Germline V gene data show CDR1 as KGHDR and CDR2 as SFDVKD. DNA for the CDR3: TGTGCCACCAGTGATTCGACAGGGGGTAACACTGAAGCTTTCTTT. Protein sequence: CATSDSTGGNTEAFF.

V is TRBV2 and J is TRBJ2-7; D may correspond to TRBD1 or TRBD2 (6 bases each). The V end was cut by 7 bases, the J end by 6 bases, with 13 bases between. CDR3 length equals 12 residues. Germline lookup yields CDR1 SNHLY and CDR2 FYNNEI. CDR3 DNA: TGTGCCAGCAAGGGGGGAGGTCGCGAGCAGTACTTC. This translates into CASKGGGREQYF.

The chain is built from TRBV25-1 and TRBJ1-2; D call uncertain. This CDR3 has 12 amino acids. V was shortened by 1 base and J by 5 bases, with 5 bases between the two germline ends. Looked up from germline, CDR1 is MGHDK and CDR2 is SYGVNS. The CDR3 reads CASSESGYGYTF. For the CDR3, the DNA is TGTGCCAGCAGTGAATCCGGTTATGGCTACACCTTC.

In this sample, this clone turned up once. The rearrangement links TRBV28 to TRBJ1-6, with D hard to call. Trimming removed 2 bases from V and 10 bases from J, with 15 bases in between. The CDR3 loop spans 15 amino acids. CDR1 and CDR2 (germline): MDHEN, SYDVKM. In DNA form, the CDR3 reads TGTGCCAGCAGTTTAAGTCAGGCCCTAAGGTCACCCCTCCACTTT. It translates to CASSLSQALRSPLHF.

V is TRBV2 and J is TRBJ1-3; 11 nucleotides line up with TRBD1. After removal of 9 bases from V and 0 bases from J, the junction contained 4 bases not matched to a gene. This CDR3 is 15 amino acids long. The germline V gene has CDR1 SNHLY and CDR2 FYNNEI. The CDR3 region has the DNA TGTGCCAGAGGGACAGGGGGATACTCTGGAAACACCATATATTTT. The encoded protein is CARGTGGYSGNTIYF.

V usage is TRBV23-1 and J usage is TRBJ2-6, with unresolved D. TRBV23-1 is known as an ORF, though its function is uncertain. The CDR3 is 17 residues long. Trimming stripped 1 base from V and 0 bases from J, with 10 bases between. This CDR3 is CASSQLGLNSGANVLTF. The CDR3 DNA is TGCGCCAGCAGTCAATTGGGTTTAAACTCTGGGGCCAACGTCCTGACTTTC.

The J gene is TRBJ2-3, the V gene TRBV7-6, with a possible D match to TRBD1 (6 bases). The CDR3 has 15 residues. CDR1 and CDR2 (germline): SGHVS, FNYEAQ. The V end was cut by 5 bases, the J end by 8 bases, with 20 bases between. For the CDR3, the DNA is TGTGCCAGCAGCCGGGCCCAGGGGTCCTTTAGTACGCAGTATTTT. Its protein product is CASSRAQGSFSTQYF.

The rearrangement joins TRBV18 to TRBJ1-1; D is unclear. From germline, CDR1 is KGHSH and CDR2 LQKENI. The CDR3 loop spans 12 amino acids. V was clipped by 3 bases and J by 10 bases, with 12 bases between them. CDR3 protein: CASSPRHEGAFF. CDR3 DNA: TGTGCCAGCTCACCTCGACACGAGGGAGCTTTCTTT.

The gene calls are TRBV11-3 and TRBJ1-1; weak D call: TRBD1 (6 bases). The V gene's germline CDR1 is SGHNT and CDR2 YENEEA. The CDR3 is made up of 13 amino acids. V dropped 4 bases and J dropped 4 bases, with 10 bases sitting between them. The CDR3 spells CASSSGQLTEAFF. Here the CDR3 DNA reads TGTGCCAGCAGCTCCGGACAGCTCACTGAAGCTTTCTTT.

The chain recombines TRBV7-6 with TRBJ2-3, with 13 bases lining up with TRBD2. Losses at the gene ends were 5 bases for V and 2 bases for J; bases not matched to a gene: 4. The germline CDR1 and CDR2 sequences are SGHVS and FNYEAQ. This CDR3 has 16 residues. The DNA of the CDR3 is TGTGCCAGCAGCCGCGGACTAGCGGGGGTCACAGATACGCAGTATTTT. Its protein product is CASSRGLAGVTDTQYF.

The chain has TRBV18 and TRBJ2-7; D may be TRBD1 (6 bases). The CDR3 length is 14 residues. Germline-derived CDR1 and CDR2 are KGHSH and LQKENI. The V and J ends lost 2 bases and 6 bases respectively, with 14 bases between them. CDR3 nucleotides: TGTGCCAGCTCACCAGGGGTTCAAGGGGGCGAGCAGTACTTC. It codes for CASSPGVQGGEQYF.

V is TRBV27 and J is TRBJ1-5; no reliable D call. V dropped 6 bases and J dropped 0 bases, with 12 bases sitting between them. This CDR3 has 15 amino acids. In germline, CDR1 is MNHEY, CDR2 SMNVEV (reference sequence). The CDR3 region is CASRPMTDSNQPQHF. The CDR3, as DNA: TGTGCCAGCAGGCCCATGACGGATAGCAATCAGCCCCAGCATTTT.

The V gene is TRBV11-2, the J gene TRBJ2-3, with 13 bases aligning to TRBD2. Germline V gene data show CDR1 as SGHAT and CDR2 as FQNNGV. The CDR3 totals 16 residues. V was pared by 3 bases and J by 1 base, with 1 base of the junction left unmatched. The CDR3, as DNA: TGTGCCAGCAGCTTTGGACTAGCGGGAGGCACAGATACGCAGTATTTT. Protein: CASSFGLAGGTDTQYF.

The chain combines TRBV7-9 with TRBJ1-1; 9 nucleotides match TRBD1. CDR3 length: 15 amino acids. Unmatched junction bases numbered 4, after V lost 5 bases and J lost 0 bases. Germline CDR1 and CDR2: SEHNR and FQNEAQ (reference sequence). DNA for the CDR3: TGTGCCAGCAGCCTGACAGGGGGAGTGAACACTGAAGCTTTCTTT. Translating gives CASSLTGGVNTEAFF.

This rearrangement joins TRBV28 to TRBJ1-5; D gene ambiguous. Trimming stripped 7 bases from V and 7 bases from J, with 11 bases between. The germline V gene has CDR1 MDHEN and CDR2 SYDVKM. The CDR3 is made up of 12 amino acids. The CDR3 spells CASMVSAQPQHF. The CDR3 nucleotides are TGTGCCAGCATGGTTTCTGCACAGCCCCAGCATTTT.

The rearrangement links TRBV28 to TRBJ2-3; the match to TRBD2 covers 13 bases. The CDR3 is made up of 16 amino acids. Germline lookup yields CDR1 MDHEN and CDR2 SYDVKM. With V trimmed by 5 bases and J by 11 bases, 13 bases remained unmatched. CDR3: CASSGTSGRANRGQYF. CDR3 sequence (DNA): TGTGCCAGCAGTGGTACTAGCGGGAGGGCCAATCGGGGGCAGTATTTT.

The chain has TRBV2 and TRBJ1-2, with no clear D. Trimming took off 3 bases at V and 8 bases at J, with 13 bases between the two ends. The CDR3 loop spans 13 amino acids. Germline V CDR1 and CDR2: SNHLY, FYNNEI. CDR3 coding DNA: TGTGCCAGCAGTGACATACAAAGGGCCGGCTACACCTTC. Translated, it gives CASSDIQRAGYTF.

The chain carries TRBV5-3 and TRBJ2-7, with TRBD1 identical over 10 bases. TRBV5-3 is flagged as an ORF with uncertain function. The CDR3 totals 16 residues. V gave up 4 bases and J gave up 3 bases; unmatched junction bases: 10. The CDR3 loop is CARSNPGQGRGYEQYF. For the CDR3, the DNA is TGTGCCAGAAGCAATCCGGGACAGGGGAGGGGCTACGAGCAGTACTTC.

The V call is TRBV6-5, the J call TRBJ2-3; D is uncertain. The CDR3 is 14 amino acids. Per germline, CDR1 MNHEY and CDR2 SVGAGI. The V end lost 6 bases, the J end lost 1 base, and 11 bases lay between the germline ends. CDR3 sequence: CASSTVYGTDTQYF. The CDR3 DNA reads TGTGCCAGCAGCACTGTTTATGGCACAGATACGCAGTATTTT.

CDR3 bases: TGTGCCAGCGGCGCGGGGCCCTACAATGAGCAGTTCTTC. As protein: CASGAGPYNEQFF. V usage is TRBV2 and J usage is TRBJ2-1, with a weak D call TRBD2 (6 bases). Germline CDR1 is SNHLY and CDR2 is FYNNEI. Trimming removed 8 bases from V and 2 bases from J, with 10 bases in between. CDR3 length equals 13 residues.

This chain joins TRBV2 and TRBJ2-2; 11 nucleotides agree with TRBD2. The CDR3 spans 15 residues. V shed 4 bases and J 6 bases; nucleotides not matched to a gene: 4. In germline, CDR1 is SNHLY, CDR2 FYNNEI. Written as DNA, the CDR3 is TGTGCCAGCAGTGTTAGTAGCGGGAGGGCCGGGGAGCTGTTTTTT. Translating gives CASSVSSGRAGELFF.

This sequence joins TRBV2 and TRBJ2-6; TRBD1 aligns across 7 bases. J gave up 0 bases and V 5 bases, and 7 bases lay outside the gene matches. Germline V lookup: CDR1 SNHLY, CDR2 FYNNEI. This CDR3 region has 17 residues. The CDR3 region is CASSTPRDSSGANVLTF. The DNA of the CDR3 is TGTGCCAGCAGTACACCCCGGGACAGCTCTGGGGCCAACGTCCTGACTTTC.

The chain is built from TRBV28 and TRBJ1-2; a possible D gene is TRBD1 (5 bases). This CDR3 has 14 amino acids. Germline V lookup: CDR1 MDHEN, CDR2 SYDVKM. Trimming left V 9 bases short and J 4 bases short, with 18 bases between. CDR3: CASRIQGNRYGYTF. Here the CDR3 DNA reads TGTGCCAGTCGTATCCAGGGAAATCGCTATGGCTACACCTTC.

This sequence joins TRBV5-4 and TRBJ1-5; weak D call: TRBD1 (5 bases). Germline assignment: CDR1 SGHNT and CDR2 YYREEE (reference sequence). There are 16 residues in the CDR3. V lost 0 bases, J lost 7 bases, and 17 bases lay in between. The CDR3 protein is CASSLGDQGRDQPQHF. The CDR3 nucleotides read TGTGCCAGCAGCTTGGGTGATCAGGGTCGTGACCAGCCCCAGCATTTT.

As to this clone: At one of its ends the junction is not consistent with the germline gene, which may arise from a read error. CDR3 DNA: TGTGCCAGCAGTTCCTCCCCCCCGACAAACCTCCTATTT. Translating it yields CASSSSPPTNLLF. The chain recombines TRBV12-3 or TRBV12-4 with TRBJ1-4, with D unresolved. The CDR3 is 13 amino acids.

A single count supports this clone. V usage is TRBV6-4 and J usage is TRBJ1-1; D not resolved. V was shortened by 1 base and J by 1 base, with 13 bases between the two germline ends. CDR3 size: 16 residues. CDR1 is MRHNA and CDR2 is SNTAGT in the germline V gene. CDR3 DNA: TGTGCCAGCAGTGACTGGGTGGGGAGTGGGAACACTGAAGCTTTCTTT. Residues: CASSDWVGSGNTEAFF.

This chain uses TRBV24-1 with TRBJ1-4, with TRBD1 matching 8 bases. The J segment lost 10 bases and the V segment lost 6 bases, leaving 9 bases of the junction unmatched. The CDR3 runs 14 residues. In germline, CDR1 is KGHDR, CDR2 SFDVKD. The CDR3 nucleotides read TGTGCCACCAGTAGTGGCAGGGGGCCCGGAAAACTGTTTTTT. This gives the protein CATSSGRGPGKLFF.

V is TRBV7-2 and J is TRBJ2-7, with 15 bases lining up with TRBD2. V was clipped by 5 bases and J by 3 bases; unmatched bases: 11. The CDR3 spans 18 residues. In germline, CDR1 is SGHTA, CDR2 FQGNSA. The CDR3 region is CASSPGTSGGLQGYEQYF. The DNA of the CDR3 is TGTGCCAGCAGCCCCGGGACTAGCGGGGGGCTACAGGGCTACGAGCAGTACTTC. Supplemented by reference TRBV7-2 and TRBJ2-7, the full variable domain reads GAGVSQSPSNKVTEKGKDVELRCDPISGHTALYWYRQSLGQGLEFLIYFQGNSAPDKSGLPSDRFSAERTGGSVSTLTIQRTQQEDSAVYLCASSPGTSGGLQGYEQYFGPGTRLTVT.

The chain couples TRBV4-3 to TRBJ1-5, with D tentatively TRBD1 (5 bases). This CDR3 contains 16 residues. Trimming took off 0 bases at V and 13 bases at J, with 22 bases between the two ends. CDR1 LGHNA and CDR2 YSLEER come from the germline V gene. The CDR3 reads CASSQDVAGAGAGQHF. CDR3 in DNA: TGCGCCAGCAGCCAAGATGTGGCCGGGGCGGGTGCGGGGCAGCATTTT.

This CDR3 reads CATATGPGATREQYF. The CDR3 DNA reads TGTGCCACTGCCACGGGCCCGGGGGCTACGAGAGAACAGTACTTC. The chain carries TRBV6-5 and TRBJ2-7; the D call may be TRBD1 or TRBD2 (6 bases each). Per the germline V gene, CDR1 is MNHEY and CDR2 is SVGAGI. V lost 10 bases to trimming and J lost 10 bases, with 29 bases between them. This CDR3 comprises 15 residues.